These 9 T cell receptor beta chains originate from one sample sequenced in a study of STAT3 mutations in large granular lymphocyte leukemia. Broader study findings: Every T-LGLL patient had at least one immunodominant TCRbeta clonotype.

Antigen specificity for these receptors is unknown. Repertoires were generated with immunoSEQ multiplex PCR, while TCRdb's copy carries only in-frame clones and drops some. This table has about 4,400 clones, about 70% appearing once. Sequenced input: peripheral blood mononuclear cells. All receptors come from a man in his sixties with T-cell large granular lymphocyte leukemia. Some clones in this sample may be carry-over from other donors' samples.

V and J are TRBV5-1 and TRBJ2-5; TRBD1 is a possible D gene (5 bases). Germline V gene lookup returns CDR1 SGHRS and CDR2 YFSETQ. The CDR3 extends over 11 amino acids. V was trimmed by 5 bases and J by 9 bases, leaving 11 bases between them. CDR3 amino acids: CASRSEGAQYF. DNA for the CDR3: TGCGCCAGCAGATCTGAAGGGGCCCAGTACTTC.

The chain couples TRBV5-1 to TRBJ2-7, with 7 positions matching TRBD2. Germline V gives CDR1 SGHRS, CDR2 YFSETQ. J lost 6 bases, V lost 3 bases, and 6 bases had no gene match. This CDR3 comprises 13 residues. This CDR3 reads CASSWGRGGEQYF. DNA of the CDR3: TGCGCCAGCAGCTGGGGGAGGGGAGGCGAGCAGTACTTC. The full variable domain, in which reference TRBV5-1 and TRBJ2-7 provide the parts outside the CDR3, is KAGVTQTPRYLIKTRGQQVTLSCSPISGHRSVSWYQQTPGQGLQFLFEYFSETQRNKGNFPGRFSGRQFSNSRSEMNVSTLELGDSALYLCASSWGRGGEQYFGPGTRLTVT.

This chain joins TRBV25-1 and TRBJ2-7; TRBD1 is a possible D gene (6 bases). The V gene's germline CDR1 is MGHDK and CDR2 SYGVNS. CDR3 length: 13 amino acids. The V end was cut by 4 bases, the J end by 3 bases, with 10 bases between. CDR3 residues: CASSGIGGYEQYF. Written as DNA, the CDR3 is TGTGCCAGCAGTGGGATAGGGGGCTACGAGCAGTACTTC.

The chain recombines TRBV5-1 with TRBJ1-2, with no clear D. Germline-derived CDR1 and CDR2 are SGHRS and YFSETQ. V was cut by 2 bases and J by 6 bases, with 17 bases left in between. CDR3 length: 15 amino acids. CDR3 residues: CASSFVVGGGNGYTF. DNA of the CDR3: TGCGCCAGCAGCTTTGTGGTAGGCGGCGGGAATGGCTACACCTTC. Drawing the rest from reference TRBV5-1 and TRBJ1-2, the complete variable domain is KAGVTQTPRYLIKTRGQQVTLSCSPISGHRSVSWYQQTPGQGLQFLFEYFSETQRNKGNFPGRFSGRQFSNSRSEMNVSTLELGDSALYLCASSFVVGGGNGYTFGSGTRLTVV.

The chain is built from TRBV13 and TRBJ2-5; TRBD1 matches at 9 bases. The CDR3 has 14 amino acids. Looked up from germline, CDR1 is PRHDT and CDR2 is FYEKMQ (reference sequence). Trimming removed 5 bases from V and 3 bases from J; junction bases left unmatched: 4. DNA of the CDR3: TGTGCCAGCAGCCGTCGGACAGGGGAAGAGACCCAGTACTTC. This gives the protein CASSRRTGEETQYF.

About this clone: The same CDR3 can be traced to other DNA sequences in this sample. The rearrangement joins TRBV5-1 to TRBJ1-5; D is perhaps TRBD1 (5 bases). V dropped 0 bases and J dropped 7 bases, with 8 bases sitting between them. The germline V gene has CDR1 SGHRS and CDR2 YFSETQ. This CDR3 spans 13 amino acids. The CDR3 region has the DNA TGCGCCAGCAGCTTGGCCGGGGACCAGCCCCAGCATTTT. As protein: CASSLAGDQPQHF.

The chain joins TRBV7-9 to TRBJ2-7; 13 positions match TRBD2. The CDR3 consists of 14 residues. Germline CDR1 and CDR2: SEHNR and FQNEAQ (reference sequence). With 10 bases clipped from V and 7 bases from J, the junction kept 10 bases outside the gene matches. The DNA of the CDR3 is TGTGCCACCCGACCCGGGACTAGCGGGGCAGAGCAGTACGTC. This encodes CATRPGTSGAEQYV.

The chain links TRBV27 to TRBJ2-4; D could derive from TRBD1 or TRBD2 (5 bases each). Trimming cost V 7 bases and J 4 bases, with 14 bases left between them. The CDR3 consists of 14 residues. Per the germline V gene, CDR1 is MNHEY and CDR2 is SMNVEV (reference sequence). The CDR3 protein is CASKPWDGKNIQYF. DNA for the CDR3: TGTGCCAGCAAACCTTGGGACGGTAAAAACATTCAGTACTTC.

The chain joins TRBV6-6 to TRBJ2-2; no clear D gene. CDR1 is MNHNY, CDR2 SVGAGI, per germline (reference sequence). The V and J ends lost 6 bases and 8 bases respectively, with 4 bases between them. The CDR3 has 10 residues. The DNA for the CDR3 is TGTGCCAGCAGGCGGGGGGAGCTGTTTTTT. This codes for CASRRGELFF.